The clone carrying this T cell receptor (beta chain) was detected many times. Its antigen is still unknown. Uncontrolled infection, other autoimmune disease, pregnancy or lactation disqualified patients from enrolment. This record belongs to a study of T cells in Graves' hyperthyroidism and ophthalmopathy. Study-wide context: Initial diagnosis, before any treatment, was when peripheral blood was collected.

CDR3 length: 13 residues. V gave up 6 bases and J gave up 4 bases, with 12 bases separating them. Amplification of TCR beta CDR3 regions was performed using RNA transcripts as template. The HTBI primer set served for first-round RT-PCR of the TCR CDR3. TCRdb reprocessed the multiplex PCR reads with MiXCR, giving one entry per CDR3 protein. Of 500,000 to 550,000 distinct CDR3 sequences in the sample, less than 20% were seen once. Study-wide results and limits: The model anticipated ophthalmopathy a median around 6 months pre-onset. Blood shared most expanded thyroid clonotypes above 0.001.

The sequence was obtained from a man between 35 and 55 years old with Graves' ophthalmopathy. Sequencing was done on a sample of blood. V gene TRBV12-3 or TRBV12-4 combines with J gene TRBJ1-2, with D unclear. The DNA for the CDR3 is TGTGCCAGCAGCGGCCGGCGGGGCTATGGCTACACCTTC. This codes for CASSGRRGYGYTF.